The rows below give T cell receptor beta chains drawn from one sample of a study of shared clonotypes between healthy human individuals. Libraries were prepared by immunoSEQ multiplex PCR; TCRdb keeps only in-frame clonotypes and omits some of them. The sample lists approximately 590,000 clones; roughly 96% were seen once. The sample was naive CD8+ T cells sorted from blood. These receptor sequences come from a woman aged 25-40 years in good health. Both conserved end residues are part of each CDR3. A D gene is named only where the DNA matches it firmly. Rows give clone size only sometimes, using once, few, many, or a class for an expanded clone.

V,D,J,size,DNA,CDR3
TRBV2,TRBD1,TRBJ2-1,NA,TGTGCCAGCTGGGACAGAAGTTCTCATGAGCAGTTCTTC,CASWDRSSHEQFF
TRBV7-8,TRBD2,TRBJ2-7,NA,TGTGCCAGCAGCTTAAGGGCGGGAGGGCCTCTCGAGCAGTACTTC,CASSLRAGGPLEQYF
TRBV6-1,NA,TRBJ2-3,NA,TGTGCCAGCAGTGAATTAACCTCCTTTAGCACAGATACGCAGTATTTT,CASSELTSFSTDTQYF
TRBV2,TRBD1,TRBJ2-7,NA,TGTGCCAGCCCCCGGGACAGGGGGTCCTACGAGCAGTACTTC,CASPRDRGSYEQYF
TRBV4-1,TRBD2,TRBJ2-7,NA,TGCGCCAGCAGCCAGATACGAACGGGGCTAGCGGGCTCCTACGAGCAGTACTTC,CASSQIRTGLAGSYEQYF
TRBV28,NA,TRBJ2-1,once,TGTGCCAGCAGTTCCATATCCCTTCTAGCGCGAGACTACAATGAGCAGTTCTTC,CASSSISLLARDYNEQFF
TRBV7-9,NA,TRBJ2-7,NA,TGTGCCAGCAGCTTAGCGGGAGGTATATACGAGCAGTACTTC,CASSLAGGIYEQYF
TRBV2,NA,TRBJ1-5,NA,TGTGCCAGCAGTGAAGGAAGGAAAGAGGAACATAGCAATCAGCCCCAGCATTTT,CASSEGRKEEHSNQPQHF
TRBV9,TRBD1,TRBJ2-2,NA,TGTGCCAGCAGCGGAATGACAGGGGGCTACGGGGAGCTGTTTTTT,CASSGMTGGYGELFF
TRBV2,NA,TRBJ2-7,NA,TGTGCCAGCAGTGAAGGGCCGGGACATGATAGGCCCTACGAGCAGTACTTC,CASSEGPGHDRPYEQYF
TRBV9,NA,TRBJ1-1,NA,TGTGCCAGCAGCCCGAGCAGGGGTAGGAACACTGAAGCTTTCTTT,CASSPSRGRNTEAFF
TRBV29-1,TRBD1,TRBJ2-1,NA,TGCAGCGTTGAGAGGACAGGGGCTATTGAGCAGTTCTTC,CSVERTGAIEQFF
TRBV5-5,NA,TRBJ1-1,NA,TGTGCCAGCAGCCCCCCCAGCAAGAACACTGAAGCTTTCTTT,CASSPPSKNTEAFF
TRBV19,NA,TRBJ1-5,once,TGTGCCAGTAGTATAGGTGCGAATAGCAATCAGCCCCAGCATTTT,CASSIGANSNQPQHF
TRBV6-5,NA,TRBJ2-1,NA,TGTGCCAGCAGTTACGCAGCGCGCCCCCCTTACAATGAGCAGTTCTTC,CASSYAARPPYNEQFF
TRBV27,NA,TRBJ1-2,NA,TGTGCCAGCAGTTCGACAGCCCCGGCGAACTATGGCTACACCTTC,CASSSTAPANYGYTF
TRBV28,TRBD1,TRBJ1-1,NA,TGTGCCAGCAGTTCCCCGACGACAGGGCACAACACTGAAGCTTTCTTT,CASSSPTTGHNTEAFF
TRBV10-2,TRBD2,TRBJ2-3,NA,TGCGCCAGCAGTAAACTAGCGGAGCCCACAGATACGCAGTATTTT,CASSKLAEPTDTQYF
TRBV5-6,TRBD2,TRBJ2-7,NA,TGTGCCACCGGACTAGCGGGAGACGAGCAGTACTTC,CATGLAGDEQYF
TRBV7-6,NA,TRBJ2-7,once,TGTGCCAGCAGCTTAGAGGAGGGTTCCTACGAGCAGTACTTC,CASSLEEGSYEQYF
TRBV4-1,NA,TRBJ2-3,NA,TGCGCCAGCAGCCAACCCAACGGGCCTTATACGCAGTATTTT,CASSQPNGPYTQYF
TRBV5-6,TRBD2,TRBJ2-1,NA,TGTGCCAGCAGCTTTGGTAGCGGGGATAATCTCGGCTACAATGAGCAGTTCTTC,CASSFGSGDNLGYNEQFF
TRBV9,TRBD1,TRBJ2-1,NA,TGTGCCAGCAGCGGGGGGACAGGGAGCTCCTACAATGAGCAGTTCTTC,CASSGGTGSSYNEQFF
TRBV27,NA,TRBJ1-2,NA,TGTGCCAGCAGTCCCCTTGGGTATAACTATGGCTACACCTTC,CASSPLGYNYGYTF
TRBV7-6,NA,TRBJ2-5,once,TGTGCCAGCAGCTATAGACAGGACCAAGAGACCCAGTACTTC,CASSYRQDQETQYF
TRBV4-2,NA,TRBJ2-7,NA,TGTGCCAGCAGCCAAGAAGGAAGCTACGAGCAGTACTTC,CASSQEGSYEQYF
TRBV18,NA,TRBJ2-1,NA,TGTGCCAGCTCACCACTCGGGGAACCCTACAATGAGCAGTTCTTC,CASSPLGEPYNEQFF
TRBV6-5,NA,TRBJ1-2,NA,TGTGCCAGTAAAACGGGACTTGTCTACACCTTC,CASKTGLVYTF
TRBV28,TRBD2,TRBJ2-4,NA,TGTGCCAGCGGGCCCGGGGGGAACATTCAGTACTTC,CASGPGGNIQYF
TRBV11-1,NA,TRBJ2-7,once,TGTGCCAGCAGCCCCCGGGCCAGCACGGCCTACGAGCAGTACTTC,CASSPRASTAYEQYF
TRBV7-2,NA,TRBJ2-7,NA,TGTGCCAGCAGCTTATTTTCGACCTACGAGCAGTACTTC,CASSLFSTYEQYF
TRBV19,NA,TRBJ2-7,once,TGTGCCAGTAGTATAGATCGAGACAGGCCCGAGCAGTACTTC,CASSIDRDRPEQYF
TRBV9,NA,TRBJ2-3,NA,TGTGCCAGCAGCGCCGGAGGGACTGTCAGCACAGATACGCAGTATTTT,CASSAGGTVSTDTQYF
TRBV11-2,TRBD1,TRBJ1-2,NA,TGTGCCAGCTTGGGGACAGGGTACGATGGCTACACCTTC,CASLGTGYDGYTF
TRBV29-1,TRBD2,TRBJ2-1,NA,TGCAGCGTAGCGGGAGCCTTAGGCAATGAGCAGTTCTTC,CSVAGALGNEQFF
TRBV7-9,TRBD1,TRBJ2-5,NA,TGTGCCAGCAGCTTATCTTTTGGGGACAGGGGTCTATCGGAGACCCAGTACTTC,CASSLSFGDRGLSETQYF